Listed below are T cell receptor beta chains from one sample, sequenced in a study of control samples from healthy donors and cancer patients. Profiled with immunoSEQ multiplex PCR; TCRdb holds only in-frame clones, not every one. This table holds about 95,000 clones, around 85% found once. The sequenced sample consisted of blood. Receptors were obtained from a man younger than 45 in good health. Each CDR3 is given with its conserved first and last residue. The D gene is left open where the match is weak. Rows give clone size only sometimes, using once, few, many, or a class for an expanded clone.

>TRBJ1-2|TRBV27|TRBD1|NA
CASSPAGTGVGYTF
TGTGCCAGCAGTCCGGCCGGGACAGGGGTTGGCTACACCTTC
>TRBJ1-5|TRBV15|NA|medium-sized
CATSRDQRVDQPQHF
TGTGCCACCAGCAGAGATCAGAGGGTCGATCAGCCCCAGCATTTT
>TRBJ1-1|TRBV6-5|TRBD1|once
CASSYTDRAEAFF
TGTGCCAGCAGTTACACAGACAGGGCTGAAGCTTTCTTT
>TRBJ1-3|TRBV9|TRBD1|once
CASSVKGAFSGNTIYF
TGTGCCAGCAGCGTAAAGGGGGCGTTCTCTGGAAACACCATATATTTT
>TRBJ2-7|TRBV19|TRBD1|NA
CASSIRGQRYEQYF
TGTGCCAGTAGTATTAGGGGACAGCGCTACGAGCAGTACTTC
>TRBJ1-3|TRBV7-2|NA|NA
CASSLANPRDTIYF
TGTGCCAGCAGCTTAGCCAACCCCCGAGACACCATATATTTT
>TRBJ1-2|TRBV4-2|TRBD1|few
CASSQGDRDYGYTF
TGTGCCAGCAGCCAAGGGGACAGGGACTATGGCTACACCTTC
>TRBJ1-1|TRBV7-9|NA|NA
CASSLVIGPENTEAFF
TGTGCCAGCAGCTTAGTTATCGGCCCCGAGAACACTGAAGCTTTCTTT
>TRBJ2-1|TRBV19|NA|NA
CASSRGAWEQFF
TGTGCCAGTAGTCGGGGGGCATGGGAGCAGTTCTTC
>TRBJ1-5|TRBV7-2|NA|NA
CASSLAGGTSQPQHF
TGTGCCAGCAGCTTAGCAGGCGGGACCAGTCAGCCCCAGCATTTT
>TRBJ2-3|TRBV12-3/TRBV12-4|NA|NA
CASTLGRDTQYF
TGTGCCAGCACCCTGGGCCGAGATACGCAGTATTTT
>TRBJ1-2|TRBV7-9|NA|NA
CASSLEERSYGYTF
TGTGCCAGCAGCTTAGAGGAGCGTTCGTATGGCTACACCTTC
>TRBJ2-5|TRBV29-1|TRBD2|NA
CSVIPTSGGVQETQYF
TGCAGCGTTATCCCAACTAGCGGGGGGGTCCAAGAGACCCAGTACTTC
>TRBJ1-1|TRBV2|NA|NA
CASSEEGSIGAFF
TGTGCCAGCAGTGAGGAGGGCTCAATCGGGGCTTTCTTT
>TRBJ2-5|TRBV6-1|NA|once
CASSELFSSETQYF
TGTGCCAGCAGTGAACTCTTTTCGTCGGAGACCCAGTACTTC
>TRBJ1-4|TRBV4-2|TRBD1|NA
CASSQGRRGREKLFF
TGTGCCAGCAGCCAAGGCCGCAGGGGGCGGGAAAAACTGTTTTTT
>TRBJ2-7|TRBV28|NA|NA
CASSSYATGRRSPAYEQYF
TGTGCCAGCAGTTCCTACGCTACGGGACGTCGCTCTCCGGCTTACGAGCAGTACTTC
>TRBJ1-1|TRBV7-2|NA|NA
CASSYGGMNTEAFF
TGTGCCAGCAGCTACGGGGGTATGAACACTGAAGCTTTCTTT
>TRBJ2-7|TRBV20-1|NA|NA
CSASQQNSYEQYF
TGCAGTGCTAGTCAACAGAACTCCTACGAGCAGTACTTC
>TRBJ2-3|TRBV20-1|NA|once
CSASRGDGTDTQYF
TGCAGTGCTAGTCGCGGGGACGGCACAGATACGCAGTATTTT
>TRBJ1-1|TRBV7-9|NA|NA
CASSLDRLEAFF
TGTGCCAGCAGCCTTGACAGGCTGGAAGCTTTCTTT
>TRBJ2-3|TRBV7-2|TRBD2|NA
CASSFTGTSVTQYF
TGTGCCAGCAGCTTTACCGGGACTAGTGTTACGCAGTATTTT
>TRBJ2-6|TRBV14|TRBD1|NA
CASSRQGPYSGANVLTF
TGTGCCAGCAGCCGACAGGGCCCGTACTCTGGGGCCAACGTCCTGACTTTC
>TRBJ1-6|TRBV19|NA|NA
CASRDISTDSPLHF
TGTGCCAGTCGGGACATTTCGACGGATTCACCCCTCCACTTT
>TRBJ1-2|TRBV5-3|NA|NA
CARSFRVPWDYGYTF
TGTGCCAGAAGCTTCAGGGTACCTTGGGACTATGGCTACACCTTC
>TRBJ1-5|TRBV28|TRBD1|NA
CASRSQGAGAQPQHF
TGTGCCAGCAGGTCACAGGGGGCCGGGGCTCAGCCCCAGCATTTT
>TRBJ1-3|TRBV30|NA|few
CAWSVLHSGNTIYF
TGTGCCTGGAGTGTACTTCACTCTGGAAACACCATATATTTT
>TRBJ1-1|TRBV12-3/TRBV12-4|NA|NA
CASSETVTQAFF
TGTGCCAGCAGTGAGACAGTGACTCAAGCTTTCTTT
>TRBJ2-1|TRBV6-1|TRBD2|NA
CASSEGGGGANEQFF
TGTGCCAGCAGTGAAGGAGGCGGGGGGGCCAATGAGCAGTTCTTC
>TRBJ2-2|TRBV11-3|NA|once
CASSPTKEGSGELFF
TGTGCCAGCAGCCCGACAAAGGAGGGGTCCGGGGAGCTGTTTTTT
>TRBJ2-5|TRBV7-9|NA|NA
CASSFIPATETQYF
TGTGCCAGCAGCTTTATCCCCGCGACGGAGACCCAGTACTTC
>TRBJ1-2|TRBV28|NA|NA
CASSPTVNYGYTF
TGTGCCAGCAGTCCGACAGTAAACTATGGCTACACCTTC
>TRBJ1-1|TRBV25-1|NA|NA
CASSDRGTEAFF
TGTGCCAGCAGTGATCGGGGCACTGAAGCTTTCTTT
>TRBJ1-4|TRBV6-2/TRBV6-3|NA|few
CASSQLEKLFF
TGTGCCAGCAGTCAACTAGAAAAACTGTTTTTT
>TRBJ1-2|TRBV5-6|NA|NA
CASSLRGGYNYGYTF
TGTGCCAGCAGCTTGCGTGGCGGTTATAACTATGGCTACACCTTC
>TRBJ2-5|TRBV29-1|TRBD2|NA
CSVLFSAGKETQYF
TGCAGCGTCCTGTTCTCAGCGGGGAAAGAGACCCAGTACTTC
>TRBJ1-2|TRBV5-1|NA|NA
CASSLSGVGAYGYTF
TGCGCCAGCAGCTTGAGTGGAGTAGGTGCCTATGGCTACACCTTC
>TRBJ1-6|TRBV2|TRBD1|once
CASSDSGTGLTPLHF
TGTGCCAGCAGTGATAGCGGGACAGGGTTGACGCCCCTCCACTTT
>TRBJ2-5|TRBV6-5|NA|NA
CASNGLGETQYF
TGTGCCAGTAACGGCCTGGGGGAGACCCAGTACTTC
>TRBJ1-2|TRBV5-6|TRBD1|once
CASSLARDRGIYGYTF
TGTGCCAGCAGCTTGGCCCGGGACAGGGGGATTTATGGCTACACCTTC
>TRBJ1-2|TRBV2|NA|NA
CASTIGSNYGYTF
TGTGCCAGCACGATCGGGTCTAACTATGGCTACACCTTC